Listed below are T cell receptor beta chains from one sample, sequenced in a study of beta chain features in type 1 diabetes. Measured with immunoSEQ multiplex PCR; TCRdb has only the in-frame clones, and not every one. Found here are approximately 730,000 clones, over 10% of them singletons; the top ten hold less than 0.025%. The sequencing input was naive CD4+ T cells from blood. These receptors came from a man between 18 and 29 years old with type 1 diabetes. The CDR3 runs from the conserved cysteine through the conserved F or W. Each record gives: J gene, clone size, D gene, V gene, CDR3 DNA, CDR3 protein. A D gene is named only where the DNA matches it firmly. For some rows the clone size is stated as once, few or many, or as a class when expanded; others skip it.

J: TRBJ1-1; size: .; D: .; V: TRBV5-1; DNA: TGCGCCAGCAGCTTGGAGGCAGTCAACACTGAAGCTTTCTTT; CDR3: CASSLEAVNTEAFF
J: TRBJ2-5; size: few; D: TRBD2; V: TRBV28; DNA: TGTGCCAGCAGCATAGCGGGGAGGTCCGGAAAAGAGACCCAGTACTTC; CDR3: CASSIAGRSGKETQYF
J: TRBJ2-1; size: .; D: .; V: TRBV15; DNA: TGTGCCACCAGCCGGCTTTTGGACGGGTACAATGAGCAGTTCTTC; CDR3: CATSRLLDGYNEQFF
J: TRBJ2-3; size: .; D: TRBD2; V: TRBV19; DNA: TGTGCCAGTAGAGCGACTAGCGGGTGGGCAGATACGCAGTATTTT; CDR3: CASRATSGWADTQYF
J: TRBJ2-2; size: few; D: .; V: TRBV19; DNA: TGTGCCAGTATAGAGAAAGGGGGACCCGCATGGGCCGGGGAGCTGTTTTTT; CDR3: CASIEKGGPAWAGELFF
J: TRBJ2-7; size: .; D: .; V: TRBV6-5; DNA: TGTGCCAGCCTACAGACCAGGGTGCAGTACTTC; CDR3: CASLQTRVQYF
J: TRBJ1-1; size: few; D: TRBD1; V: TRBV7-2; DNA: TGTGCCAGCAGCTTAGCGGGGACAGCGCTCTGGAACACTGAAGCTTTCTTT; CDR3: CASSLAGTALWNTEAFF
J: TRBJ1-2; size: .; D: .; V: TRBV30; DNA: TGTGCCTGGAATTCGGGACACACCTATGGCTACACCTTC; CDR3: CAWNSGHTYGYTF
J: TRBJ2-1; size: few; D: TRBD2; V: TRBV5-1; DNA: TGCGCCAGCAGCCCCCTATGGCGGGGGGTCAATGAGCAGTTCTTC; CDR3: CASSPLWRGVNEQFF
J: TRBJ1-2; size: .; D: .; V: TRBV2; DNA: TGTGCCAGCACGGACCAGGGGACGGGGTTTGGCTACACCTTC; CDR3: CASTDQGTGFGYTF
J: TRBJ2-3; size: few; D: TRBD2; V: TRBV9; DNA: TGTGCCAGCAGCTCCCTCGGACTAGCGGGGACAGATACGCAGTATTTT; CDR3: CASSSLGLAGTDTQYF
J: TRBJ1-2; size: .; D: .; V: TRBV9; DNA: TGTGCCAGCAGCGTAGGGGCAGATAACTATGGCTACACCTTC; CDR3: CASSVGADNYGYTF
J: TRBJ2-5; size: few; D: .; V: TRBV19; DNA: TGTGCCAGTACCCAGAAAGGGCTCAGTCAAGAGACCCAGTACTTC; CDR3: CASTQKGLSQETQYF
J: TRBJ2-3; size: few; D: .; V: TRBV11-2; DNA: TGTGCCAGCAGCTTAACGCCGGACCATCTGGATCGGTATTTT; CDR3: CASSLTPDHLDRYF
J: TRBJ2-1; size: .; D: TRBD2; V: TRBV9; DNA: TGTGCCAGCAGCGTTGGACTAGCGGGGACCTACAATGAGCAGTTCTTC; CDR3: CASSVGLAGTYNEQFF
J: TRBJ1-1; size: .; D: TRBD1; V: TRBV19; DNA: TGTGCCAGTGGGGACAGGGGGACAGCTTTCTTT; CDR3: CASGDRGTAFF
J: TRBJ2-4; size: .; D: .; V: TRBV5-4; DNA: TGTGCCAGCAGCTTGGGGGGAGGGGGCCCCCTAAACATTCAGTACTTC; CDR3: CASSLGGGGPLNIQYF
J: TRBJ2-5; size: few; D: TRBD1; V: TRBV11-2; DNA: TGTGCCAGCAGCTTAGGAGCAATAGGACAGGGGGCCCGGGAGACCCAGTACTTC; CDR3: CASSLGAIGQGARETQYF
J: TRBJ1-2; size: .; D: .; V: TRBV6-5; DNA: TGTGCCAGCAGTGACCGGGACTATTATGGCTACACCTTC; CDR3: CASSDRDYYGYTF
J: TRBJ2-1; size: .; D: TRBD1; V: TRBV27; DNA: TGTGCCAGCAGTTTATCAGGACAGGGTTGGACGTACAATGAGCAGTTCTTC; CDR3: CASSLSGQGWTYNEQFF
J: TRBJ1-1; size: few; D: .; V: TRBV25-1; DNA: TGTGCCAGCAGTGAATACTCGGGGAACACTGAAGCTTTCTTT; CDR3: CASSEYSGNTEAFF
J: TRBJ1-2; size: .; D: .; V: TRBV13; DNA: TGTGCCAGCACCGTCCTGGGAGACTATGGCTACACCTTC; CDR3: CASTVLGDYGYTF
J: TRBJ1-4; size: .; D: .; V: TRBV29-1; DNA: TGCAGCGTCCAGGGGTCCACTAATGAAAAACTGTTTTTT; CDR3: CSVQGSTNEKLFF
J: TRBJ1-5; size: few; D: .; V: TRBV30; DNA: TGTGCCTGGAGTGGCGGAGACAATCAGCCCCAGCATTTT; CDR3: CAWSGGDNQPQHF
J: TRBJ1-2; size: .; D: .; V: TRBV25-1; DNA: TGTGCCAGCAGTGAAGACCACGGGAGTAACTATGGCTACACCTTC; CDR3: CASSEDHGSNYGYTF
J: TRBJ2-7; size: .; D: .; V: TRBV28; DNA: TGTGCCAGCAGTGGACCAGGGGAGGGAGGAAACAACGAGCAGTACTTC; CDR3: CASSGPGEGGNNEQYF
J: TRBJ1-2; size: few; D: .; V: TRBV30; DNA: TGTGCCTGGAAGTGGGGCGGTAACTATGGCTACACCTTC; CDR3: CAWKWGGNYGYTF
J: TRBJ1-1; size: .; D: .; V: TRBV5-1; DNA: TGCGCCAGCAGCTTGGAATATGGTCACAGACTCAACACTGAAGCTTTCTTT; CDR3: CASSLEYGHRLNTEAFF
J: TRBJ2-3; size: few; D: .; V: TRBV30; DNA: TGTGCCTGGAGTCTAACGGGTTACACAGATACGCAGTATTTT; CDR3: CAWSLTGYTDTQYF
J: TRBJ1-3; size: .; D: .; V: TRBV7-8; DNA: TGTGCCAGCAGCATCGACGGTCACTCTGGAAACACCATATATTTT; CDR3: CASSIDGHSGNTIYF
J: TRBJ2-6; size: .; D: TRBD2; V: TRBV19; DNA: TGTGCCAGTACTATCCACTCGGGAGGCTCTGGGGCCAACGTCCTGACTTTC; CDR3: CASTIHSGGSGANVLTF
J: TRBJ2-2; size: .; D: .; V: TRBV5-1; DNA: TGCGCCAGCAGCTCATCAGCTTCCACCGGGGAGCTGTTTTTT; CDR3: CASSSSASTGELFF
J: TRBJ2-4; size: .; D: TRBD1; V: TRBV4-1; DNA: TGCGCCAGCAGCCAAGCAAGGACAGGGCTGGGGCCCAAAAACATTCAGTACTTC; CDR3: CASSQARTGLGPKNIQYF
J: TRBJ2-6; size: few; D: .; V: TRBV5-4; DNA: TGTGCCAGCAGCTTACTCGGGTCTGGGGCCAACGTCCTGACTTTC; CDR3: CASSLLGSGANVLTF
J: TRBJ2-1; size: .; D: TRBD2; V: TRBV28; DNA: TGTGCCAGCATCCATGGGGCTAGCGGGGGCTACAATGAGCAGTTCTTC; CDR3: CASIHGASGGYNEQFF
J: TRBJ1-5; size: .; D: .; V: TRBV12-5; DNA: TGTGCTAGGGGATTGTTAGCGGATCAGCCCCAGCATTTT; CDR3: CARGLLADQPQHF
J: TRBJ2-2; size: few; D: .; V: TRBV5-1; DNA: TGCGCCAGCAGCATGACAAGCGGGTACACCGGGGAGCTGTTTTTT; CDR3: CASSMTSGYTGELFF
J: TRBJ2-2; size: .; D: TRBD2; V: TRBV5-4; DNA: TGTGCCAGCAGCTTGGGGCTAGCGGGGGTAACCGGGGAGCTGTTTTTT; CDR3: CASSLGLAGVTGELFF
J: TRBJ2-2; size: few; D: .; V: TRBV7-9; DNA: TGTGCCAGCAGCTTAGCTGAGAACACCGGGGAGCTGTTTTTT; CDR3: CASSLAENTGELFF
J: TRBJ2-5; size: few; D: TRBD2; V: TRBV6-5; DNA: TGTGCCAGCAGTTACGCCGGGACTAGCGTGCAGACCCAGTACTTC; CDR3: CASSYAGTSVQTQYF
J: TRBJ2-5; size: .; D: .; V: TRBV5-1; DNA: TGCGCCAGCAGCTTGGAGCGCAATCAAGAGACCCAGTACTTC; CDR3: CASSLERNQETQYF
J: TRBJ2-1; size: few; D: .; V: TRBV7-8; DNA: TGTGCCAGCAGCCCCGCTGGGGTGGGAAATGAGCAGTTCTTC; CDR3: CASSPAGVGNEQFF
J: TRBJ1-4; size: .; D: .; V: TRBV6-1; DNA: TGTGCCAGCAAAACGAGAGGGATGGATGAAAAACTGTTTTTT; CDR3: CASKTRGMDEKLFF
J: TRBJ2-5; size: .; D: .; V: TRBV5-6; DNA: TGTGCCAGCAGCCCTTCGTTGGGCGGCCAAGAGACCCAGTACTTC; CDR3: CASSPSLGGQETQYF
J: TRBJ2-2; size: .; D: TRBD1; V: TRBV30; DNA: TGTGCCTGGAGCCAGACAGGGGGTAATACCGGGGAGCTGTTTTTT; CDR3: CAWSQTGGNTGELFF
J: TRBJ1-2; size: .; D: TRBD1; V: TRBV7-6; DNA: TGTGCCAGCAGCGGGGGACAGGGGGGTGGCTACACCTTC; CDR3: CASSGGQGGGYTF
J: TRBJ1-1; size: few; D: .; V: TRBV30; DNA: TGTGCCTGGAGGGACAACACTGAAGCTTTCTTT; CDR3: CAWRDNTEAFF
J: TRBJ1-1; size: .; D: TRBD1; V: TRBV5-1; DNA: TGCGCCAGCAGCCTACAGACAGGGGTGAACACTGAAGCTTTCTTT; CDR3: CASSLQTGVNTEAFF
J: TRBJ1-6; size: .; D: .; V: TRBV27; DNA: TGTGCCAGCAGTTTGTTCACGGGGAATTCACCCCTCCACTTT; CDR3: CASSLFTGNSPLHF
J: TRBJ2-7; size: .; D: .; V: TRBV21-1; DNA: TGTGCCAGCAGCAATTGGAGCGGGGGGCAATCCCCCTACTCCTACGAGCAGTACTTC; CDR3: CASSNWSGGQSPYSYEQYF
J: TRBJ1-2; size: few; D: TRBD1; V: TRBV29-1; DNA: TGCAGCGTCCCTTCGGACAGGGTCGGGTATGGCTACACCTTC; CDR3: CSVPSDRVGYGYTF
J: TRBJ2-3; size: .; D: .; V: TRBV5-1; DNA: TGCGCCAGCAGCTTAACCCAGGGTTACACAGATACGCAGTATTTT; CDR3: CASSLTQGYTDTQYF
J: TRBJ2-7; size: .; D: TRBD1; V: TRBV29-1; DNA: TGCAGCGTTCTCCAGGGGGCCCACGAGCAGTACTTC; CDR3: CSVLQGAHEQYF
J: TRBJ2-3; size: few; D: .; V: TRBV27; DNA: TGTGCCAGCAGTTTATTGTCGGGAAGCACAGATACGCAGTATTTT; CDR3: CASSLLSGSTDTQYF
J: TRBJ1-4; size: .; D: .; V: TRBV9; DNA: TGTGCCAGCAGCGTAGCGGGAGCAGGCCCGTCGGGGGGTGAACTGTTTTTT; CDR3: CASSVAGAGPSGGELFF
J: TRBJ2-5; size: .; D: TRBD2; V: TRBV5-1; DNA: TGCGCCAGCAGCTTGGATCTGGCTAGCGGGCAAGAGACCCAGTACTTC; CDR3: CASSLDLASGQETQYF